The clone carrying this T cell receptor beta chain was observed a single time. The antigen is undetermined. The CDR3 consists of 17 residues. Germline loops: CDR1 SGHNT, CDR2 YENEEA. The V and J ends lost 2 bases and 5 bases respectively, with 19 bases between them. This record comes from a study of T cell responses to AZD1222 COVID-19 vaccine. Study outcomes and limitations: The sample set comprised mostly white British donors with more females, and clonal diversity was possibly underestimated. Researchers report vaccine-associated CD4 TCRs spanning spike, with dominance at 160-218 and 743-854. Without day 14 samples, only post-peak T cell repertoires were studied. Seropositive AZD1222 recipients at baseline numbered only six or seven.

This table comes from immunoSEQ multiplex PCR, and its TCRdb copy is limited to in-frame clones, with some not included. The table includes 150,000 or so clones, about 94% detected once. This sequence joins TRBV11-3 and TRBJ1-5; D possibly corresponds to TRBD1 (6 bases). Sequencing was performed on peripheral blood, taken on day 0 of AZD1222 vaccination. This clonotype originated in an adult in good health. DNA of the CDR3: TGTGCCAGCAGCTTAAACCCCGGGGGCCCTAAGGATCAGCCCCAGCATTTT. As protein: CASSLNPGGPKDQPQHF.